The 20 T cell receptor beta chains listed next were all sequenced from one sample in a study of blood T cells in healthy people across ages. For the second PCR, which ran for about 6 to 11 cycles, a sample-barcoded 5' primer and a J-beta primer mix were used. MiXCR, applied by TCRdb to the 5' RACE reads, yields one record per CDR3 protein. The table records more than 750,000 distinct CDR3 sequences, 25% to 35% of them present only once. The same specimen was also included in a second study, on T cells of mothers and their children.

What was sequenced was blood. These receptors all come from a woman aged 40 to 50 in good health.

At least ten counts were recorded for this clonotype. The rearrangement joins TRBV28 to TRBJ2-7; weak D call: TRBD1 (6 bases). Germline V lookup: CDR1 MDHEN, CDR2 SYDVKM. CDR3 length: 15 amino acids. V lost 5 bases to trimming and J lost 3 bases, with 17 bases between them. The CDR3 region is CASSTGHPVGYEQYF. The CDR3 DNA reads TGTGCCAGCAGTACGGGACACCCGGTCGGCTACGAGCAGTACTTC.

This chain connects TRBV2 to TRBJ1-5, with D unresolved. Trimming shortened V by 8 bases and J by 7 bases, and 9 bases separated the two germline ends. Looked up from germline, CDR1 is SNHLY and CDR2 is FYNNEI. The CDR3 covers 11 residues. The CDR3 sequence is CASGNGQPQHF. For the CDR3, the DNA is TGTGCCAGCGGTAACGGCCAGCCCCAGCATTTT.

In its sample, this clonotype was seen a few times. The chain has TRBV12-3 or TRBV12-4 and TRBJ1-1; D unclear. V was shortened by 8 bases and J by 4 bases, with 14 bases between the two germline ends. The CDR3 runs 13 residues. The CDR3 here is CASSFSLGTEAFF. For the CDR3, the DNA is TGTGCCAGCTCCTTCTCCCTGGGCACTGAAGCTTTCTTT.

This clonotype was counted at least ten times. The V gene is TRBV20-1, the J gene TRBJ1-2; possible D gene TRBD1, 5 bases. The germline V gene has CDR1 DFQATT and CDR2 SNEGSKA (reference sequence). The CDR3 covers 15 residues. The V end was cut by 8 bases, the J end by 7 bases, with 26 bases between. The CDR3 loop reads CSRVDARGGLGGYTF. CDR3 nucleotide sequence: TGCAGTAGGGTAGATGCCCGGGGGGGTCTAGGTGGCTACACCTTC.

The chain has TRBV6-6 and TRBJ1-4, with D possibly matching TRBD1 (5 bases). Germline V lookup: CDR1 MNHNY, CDR2 SVGAGI (reference sequence). V shed 4 bases and J shed 7 bases, with 16 bases lying between them. This CDR3 comprises 15 residues. The CDR3 sequence: CASSSLRGESEKLFF. The CDR3 DNA is TGTGCCAGCAGTTCCCTGCGAGGGGAGAGTGAAAAACTGTTTTTT.

The chain uses TRBV27 and TRBJ2-1; D is unclear. The CDR3 runs 13 residues. Between the trimmed V and J ends, which lost 4 bases and 9 bases, there was a span of 13 bases. Germline V gives CDR1 MNHEY, CDR2 SMNVEV (reference sequence). In nucleotides, the CDR3 is TGTGCCAGCAGTTCACAGATGTTGGCTGAGCAGTTCTTC. Translated, it gives CASSSQMLAEQFF.

This clonotype was seen a few times. This rearrangement joins TRBV11-2 to TRBJ2-1; D not certain. The CDR3 spans 15 residues. The germline gives CDR1 SGHAT, CDR2 FQNNGV. With 4 bases removed from V and 4 bases from J, the gap between germline ends came to 14 bases. In DNA, the CDR3 is TGTGCCAGCAGCTATGCCAGCAAAAGGTACAATGAGCAGTTCTTC. It encodes CASSYASKRYNEQFF.

This clonotype was found a few times. The V gene is TRBV20-1, the J gene TRBJ1-4; 7 bases are shared with TRBD1. The germline gives CDR1 DFQATT, CDR2 SNEGSKA (reference sequence). The CDR3 contains 12 residues. V lost 5 bases and J lost 7; bases outside the gene matches: 4. CDR3 sequence: CSASDRSEKLFF. As DNA, the CDR3 is TGCAGTGCTTCGGACAGGTCTGAAAAACTGTTTTTT.

This chain uses TRBV27 with TRBJ2-6; D is perhaps TRBD1 (6 bases). The germline V gene encodes CDR1 MNHEY and CDR2 SMNVEV (reference sequence). The CDR3 totals 17 residues. V lost 1 base and J 0 bases, leaving 10 bases between the germline ends. The chain's CDR3 is CASSLFYRDSGANVLTF. The CDR3 nucleotides read TGTGCCAGCAGTTTATTTTACAGGGACTCTGGGGCCAACGTCCTGACTTTC.

A word on this clonotype: Just one base apart from a much larger clone, this may be a read error. The V and J genes are TRBV7-2 and TRBJ2-7; 7 bases line up with TRBD2. Germline V gene sequence: CDR1 SGHTA, CDR2 FQGNSA. The CDR3 runs 19 residues. The CDR3 is CASSQSGGGDSHYSHEQYF. The CDR3 nucleotides read TGTGCCAGCAGCCAGAGTGGGGGGGGAGACTCTCACTACTCCCACGAGCAGTACTTC.

This clonotype was seen a handful of times. V is TRBV30 and J is TRBJ2-4; D uncertain. Germline V gene data show CDR1 as GTSNPN and CDR2 as SVGIG (reference sequence). The CDR3 has 15 residues. Trimming stripped 1 base from V and 0 bases from J, with 10 bases between. DNA of the CDR3: TGTGCCTGGAGTGCGGAGCCCTTAGCCAAAAACATTCAGTACTTC. Translation: CAWSAEPLAKNIQYF.

In this sample, this clonotype turned up a few times. V is TRBV28 and J is TRBJ2-3, with 10 positions matching TRBD1. Germline V gives CDR1 MDHEN, CDR2 SYDVKM. V lost 5 bases, J lost 5 bases, and 10 bases stayed unmatched. CDR3 length: 16 amino acids. CDR3 in DNA: TGTGCCAGCAGTCCGACCGGGACAGGGGATAAAGATACGCAGTATTTT. This encodes CASSPTGTGDKDTQYF.

On this clonotype: An end of the junction does not agree with germline; a read error may underlie this. The rearrangement uses TRBV28 and TRBJ2-4; no reliable D call. Germline V gene data show CDR1 as MDHEN and CDR2 as SYDVKM. The CDR3 runs 16 residues. The CDR3: CASRTGGRHVKNTQYF. The CDR3 nucleotides are TGTGCCAGCAGGACCGGCGGACGGCACGTGAAAAACACTCAGTACTTC.

This clonotype was seen only a few times. With a much larger clone just one base away, this may be a read error. The chain employs TRBV10-3 and TRBJ2-5; D assignment may be TRBD1 or TRBD2 (5 bases each). The ends were cut back, 2 bases at V and 2 bases at J, with 9 bases in the middle. Germline CDR1 is ENHRY and CDR2 is SYGVKD. The CDR3 contains 14 residues. CDR3 protein: CAISEPGRQETQYF. In nucleotides, the CDR3 is TGTGCCATCAGTGAGCCGGGACGGCAAGAGACCCAGTACTTC.

A note on this clonotype: The junction differs from germline at one of its ends, possibly a read error. This chain joins TRBV25-1 and TRBJ2-1; D possibly uses TRBD1 or TRBD2 (6 bases each). The length of the CDR3 is 17 residues. Per the germline V gene, CDR1 is MGHDK and CDR2 is SYGVNS. The CDR3 DNA follows: TGTGCCAGCAGTGAATCTAGAGGGGGGCACTCCTACAGTGAGCAGTTCTTC. Translation gives CASSESRGGHSYSEQFF.

This clonotype showed up just a few times. The chain is built from TRBV7-2 and TRBJ1-2, with 8 bases aligning to TRBD1. Per the germline V gene, CDR1 is SGHTA and CDR2 is FQGNSA. The CDR3 consists of 14 residues. V was clipped by 6 bases and J by 5 bases; unmatched bases: 8. The CDR3 sequence is CASREGQGAYGYTF. The CDR3 DNA sequence: TGTGCCAGCAGGGAGGGGCAGGGGGCATATGGCTACACCTTC.

This chain links TRBV6-5 with TRBJ1-1; TRBD1 aligns across 10 bases. The V gene end was trimmed by 2 bases and the J gene end by 0 bases; junction bases not matched to a gene: 9. The CDR3 has 18 amino acids. Per the germline V gene, CDR1 is MNHEY and CDR2 is SVGAGI. CDR3 coding DNA: TGTGCCAGCAGTTACCCGGACAGGGGGATTACGGTGAACACTGAAGCTTTCTTT. It translates to CASSYPDRGITVNTEAFF.

This rearrangement joins TRBV5-6 to TRBJ2-1, with no clear D. This CDR3 comprises 13 residues. CDR1 is SGHDT, CDR2 YYEEEE, per germline. Trimming left V 0 bases short and J 13 bases short, with 14 bases between. The chain's CDR3 is CASSLGEVKTQFF. The CDR3 nucleotides read TGTGCCAGCAGCTTGGGTGAGGTGAAGACCCAGTTCTTC. The full variable domain, rest sourced from reference TRBV5-6 and TRBJ2-1, is DAGVTQSPTHLIKTRGQQVTLRCSPKSGHDTVSWYQQALGQGPQFIFQYYEEEERQRGNFPDRFSGHQFPNYSSELNVNALLLGDSALYLCASSLGEVKTQFFGPGTRLTVL.

The chain has TRBV20-1 and TRBJ1-6; D gene ambiguous. CDR1 and CDR2 from the germline V gene are DFQATT and SNEGSKA (reference sequence). Trimming left V 0 bases short and J 7 bases short, with 4 bases between. The CDR3 has 12 residues. Here the CDR3 reads CSARDGNSPLHF. The CDR3 bases are TGCAGTGCTAGAGATGGGAATTCACCCCTCCACTTT.

In the case of this clonotype: One end of the junction fails to match germline, which may point to a read error. The J gene is TRBJ2-1, the V gene TRBV6-6, with TRBD2 identical over 7 bases. Germline V gene data show CDR1 as MNHNY and CDR2 as SVGAGI (reference sequence). The CDR3 length is 15 residues. For the CDR3, the DNA is TGTGCCGGCAGACCGGGGGGAGGCCTAGGTAATGAGCAGTTCTTC. This encodes CAGRPGGGLGNEQFF.